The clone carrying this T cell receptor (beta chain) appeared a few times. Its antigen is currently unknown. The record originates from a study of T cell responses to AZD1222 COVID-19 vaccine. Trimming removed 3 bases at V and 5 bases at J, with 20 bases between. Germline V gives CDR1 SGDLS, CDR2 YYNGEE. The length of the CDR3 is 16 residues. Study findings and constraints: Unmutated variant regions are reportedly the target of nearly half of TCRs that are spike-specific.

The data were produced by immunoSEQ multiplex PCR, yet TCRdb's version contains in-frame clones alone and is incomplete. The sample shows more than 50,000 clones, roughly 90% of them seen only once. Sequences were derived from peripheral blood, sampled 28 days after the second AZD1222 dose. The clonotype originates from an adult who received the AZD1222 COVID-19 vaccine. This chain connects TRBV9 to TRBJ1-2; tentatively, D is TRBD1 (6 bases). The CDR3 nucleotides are TGTGCCAGCAGCGCGAGGGACACCCAGTTCGGGTATGGCTACACCTTC. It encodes CASSARDTQFGYGYTF.